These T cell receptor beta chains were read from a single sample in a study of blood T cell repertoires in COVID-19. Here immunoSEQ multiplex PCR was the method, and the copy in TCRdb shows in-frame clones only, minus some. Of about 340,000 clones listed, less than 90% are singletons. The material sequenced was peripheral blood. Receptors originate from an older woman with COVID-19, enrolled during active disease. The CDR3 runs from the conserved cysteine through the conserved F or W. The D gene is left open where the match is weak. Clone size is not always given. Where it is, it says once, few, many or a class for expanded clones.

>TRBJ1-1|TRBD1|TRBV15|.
TGTGCCACCAGCAGGGGACAGGGTCTCACTGAAGCTTTCTTT
CATSRGQGLTEAFF
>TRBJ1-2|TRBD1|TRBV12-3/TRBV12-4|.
TGTGCCAGCAGTTGGACAGGGTATGGCTACACCTTC
CASSWTGYGYTF
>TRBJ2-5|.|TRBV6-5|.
TGTGCCAGCACCCCGACAGGAGGAGGTTTTGAGACCCAGTACTTC
CASTPTGGGFETQYF
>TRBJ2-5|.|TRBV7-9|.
TGTGCCAGCAGCACGCCCGGGTTACAAGAGACCCAGTACTTC
CASSTPGLQETQYF
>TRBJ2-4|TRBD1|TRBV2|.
TGTGCCAGCACAAAACAGGGGGTCGGAGCCAAAAACATTCAGTACTTC
CASTKQGVGAKNIQYF
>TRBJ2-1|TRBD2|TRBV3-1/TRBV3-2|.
TGTGCCAGCAGCCACCAACTAGCGGGGGTTTACAATGAGCAGTTCTTC
CASSHQLAGVYNEQFF
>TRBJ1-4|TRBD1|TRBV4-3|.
TGCGCCAGCAGCCAAGTACCGGGACAGGGCTATGAAAAACTGTTTTTT
CASSQVPGQGYEKLFF
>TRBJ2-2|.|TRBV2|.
TGTGCCAGCAGTGTCTATACCGGGGAGCTGTTTTTT
CASSVYTGELFF
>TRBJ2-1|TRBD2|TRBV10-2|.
TGCGCCAGCAGTTATAGCGGGGGGATTTACAATGAGCAGTTCTTC
CASSYSGGIYNEQFF
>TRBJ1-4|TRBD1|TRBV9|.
TGTGCCAGCAGCGTAGGGGGGACAGCCTATGAAAAACTGTTTTTT
CASSVGGTAYEKLFF
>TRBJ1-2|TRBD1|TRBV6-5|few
TGTGCCAGCAGTTTCACAGGGGGCCATGGCTACACCTTC
CASSFTGGHGYTF
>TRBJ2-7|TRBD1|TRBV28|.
TGTGCCAGCAGTCGACGGGACAGAGACTACGAGCAGTACTTC
CASSRRDRDYEQYF
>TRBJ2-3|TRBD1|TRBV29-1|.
TGCAGCGTTCTAAAGGTGGGACAGGGGTCGACAGATACGCAGTATTTT
CSVLKVGQGSTDTQYF
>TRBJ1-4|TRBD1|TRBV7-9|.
TGTGCCAGCAGCGTTTGGACAGGGGAAGTTGAAAAACTGTTTTTT
CASSVWTGEVEKLFF
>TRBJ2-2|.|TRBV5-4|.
TGTGCCAGCAGCCTAGGGGCCCTGAACACCGGGGAGCTGTTTTTT
CASSLGALNTGELFF
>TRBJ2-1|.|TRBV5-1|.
TGCGCCAGCAGAACAGTCGCGGGGAACCACAATGAGCAGTTCTTC
CASRTVAGNHNEQFF
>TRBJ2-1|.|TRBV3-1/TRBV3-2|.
TGTGCCAGCAGCCAAAAATCAAACAATGAGCAGTTCTTC
CASSQKSNNEQFF
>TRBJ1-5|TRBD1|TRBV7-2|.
TGTGCCAGCAGCTTAGCCCCATGGACAGGGGGCAGGGGTCAGCCCCAGCATTTT
CASSLAPWTGGRGQPQHF
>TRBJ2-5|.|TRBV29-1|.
TGCAGCGTTGAGTCCCCTTTAGTGGGGCCGAGAGAGACCCAGTACTTC
CSVESPLVGPRETQYF
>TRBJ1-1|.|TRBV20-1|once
TGCAGTGCTAGGGGGAGAGAAGCTTTCTTT
CSARGREAFF
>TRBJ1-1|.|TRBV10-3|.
TGTGCCATCACGTCTCCGGGAGTGAGCACTGAAGCTTTCTTT
CAITSPGVSTEAFF
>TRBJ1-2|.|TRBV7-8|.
TGTGCCAGCAGCTTAGTGGGACAAGCAATTGGCTACACCTTC
CASSLVGQAIGYTF
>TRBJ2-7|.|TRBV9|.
TGTGCCAGCAGCGTAGCAGTCGACACCCTCTACGAGCAGTACTTC
CASSVAVDTLYEQYF
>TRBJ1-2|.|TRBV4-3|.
TGCGCCAGCAGCCAAGATCAAAGGAGCTATGGCTACACCTTC
CASSQDQRSYGYTF
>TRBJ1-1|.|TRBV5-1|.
TGCGCCAGCAGCTTGGGACAGACGAACACTGAAGCTTTCTTT
CASSLGQTNTEAFF
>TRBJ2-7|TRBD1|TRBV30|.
TGTGCCTGGAGTCCGGGACAGGGAGACGAGCAGTACTTC
CAWSPGQGDEQYF
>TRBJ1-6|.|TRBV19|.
TGTGCCAGTAGTATGCTAACGGTGGTCAATAATTCACCCCTCCACTTT
CASSMLTVVNNSPLHF
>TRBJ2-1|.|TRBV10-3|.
TGTGCCATCAGTGAACCCAGTACCAGGGCCCCCAATGAGCAGTTCTTC
CAISEPSTRAPNEQFF
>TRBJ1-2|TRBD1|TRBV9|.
TGTGCCAGCAGTCCCGGGACAGGGGCTGGCTACACCTTC
CASSPGTGAGYTF
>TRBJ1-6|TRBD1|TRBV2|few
TGTGCCAGCAGGACAGGGGTGGAGAATTCACCCCTCCACTTT
CASRTGVENSPLHF
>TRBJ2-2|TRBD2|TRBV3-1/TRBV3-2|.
TGTGCCAGCAGCCGCCCCCCTGGACTAGCGGGGGGGCCGGACACCGGGGAGCTGTTTTTT
CASSRPPGLAGGPDTGELFF
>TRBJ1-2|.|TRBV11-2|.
TGTGCCAGCAGCTCCGTAGCAAGCTATGGCTACACCTTC
CASSSVASYGYTF
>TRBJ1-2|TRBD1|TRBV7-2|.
TGTGCCAGCAGGGTAGGACAGGCTAACTATGGCTACACCTTC
CASRVGQANYGYTF
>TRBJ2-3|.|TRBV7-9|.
TGTGCCAGCAGCTCTTCGGGAACAGATACGCAGTATTTT
CASSSSGTDTQYF
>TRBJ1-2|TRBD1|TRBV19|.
TGTGCCAGTAGTCCCCGGGACAGGGTCTATGGCTACACCTTC
CASSPRDRVYGYTF
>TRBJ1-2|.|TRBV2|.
TGTGCCAGCAGTGACAGGATTGATTATGGCTACACCTTC
CASSDRIDYGYTF
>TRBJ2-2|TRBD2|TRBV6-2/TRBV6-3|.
TGTGCCAGCAGTTACTACGGCGGGGGGCTAGAGGGGAACACCGGGGAGCTGTTTTTT
CASSYYGGGLEGNTGELFF
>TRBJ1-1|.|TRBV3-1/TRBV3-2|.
TGTGCCAGCAGGCGCGAGGAGAACACTGAAGCTTTCTTT
CASRREENTEAFF
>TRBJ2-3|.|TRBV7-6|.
TGTGCCAGCAGCGAGCAAACCGGACTATCAATCACAGATACGCAGTATTTT
CASSEQTGLSITDTQYF
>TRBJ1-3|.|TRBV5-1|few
TGCGCCAGCAGCTTGATTTCGGGGAGCTCTGGAAACACCATATATTTT
CASSLISGSSGNTIYF
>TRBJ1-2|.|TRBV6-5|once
TGTGCCAGCAGTTACGGTGACAAGCCTTTTTACACCTTC
CASSYGDKPFYTF
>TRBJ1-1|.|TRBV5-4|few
TGTGCCAGCAGTGCGACACGGGGGAACACTGAAGCTTTCTTT
CASSATRGNTEAFF
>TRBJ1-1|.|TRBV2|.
TGTGCCAGCAACCGAGAGTTGAACACTGAAGCTTTCTTT
CASNRELNTEAFF
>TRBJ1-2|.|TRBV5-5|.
TGTGCCAGCAGCGGGGACACGAACTATGGCTACACCTTC
CASSGDTNYGYTF
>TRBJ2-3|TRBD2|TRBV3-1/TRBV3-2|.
TGTGCCAGCAGCCAAGAGGGACTAGCGGGAACAACTAATACGCAGTATTTT
CASSQEGLAGTTNTQYF
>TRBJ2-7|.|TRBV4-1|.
TGCGCCAGCAGCCCAAAGGGACACCCATCCTACGAGCAGTACTTC
CASSPKGHPSYEQYF
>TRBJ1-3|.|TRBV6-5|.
TGTGCCAGCGTGGACAGTGACTCTGGAAACACCATATATTTT
CASVDSDSGNTIYF
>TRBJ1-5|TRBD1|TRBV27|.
TGTGCCAGCAGTTTCACAGGGGGAAGTACTCAGCCCCAGCATTTT
CASSFTGGSTQPQHF
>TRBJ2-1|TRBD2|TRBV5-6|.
TGTGCCAGCAGCCCTCCCGGGGGGGTGAGTGAGCAGTTCTTC
CASSPPGGVSEQFF
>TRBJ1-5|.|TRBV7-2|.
TGTGCCAGCAGCCCAAGCACAGGGTACGATCAGCCCCAGCATTTT
CASSPSTGYDQPQHF
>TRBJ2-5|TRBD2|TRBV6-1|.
TGTGCCAGCAGTGACAGGACTAGCGGGGGGGCCAGAGAGACCCAGTACTTC
CASSDRTSGGARETQYF
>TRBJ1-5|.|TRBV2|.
TGTGCCAGCGGGGCTAATTTCCAGCCCCAGCATTTT
CASGANFQPQHF
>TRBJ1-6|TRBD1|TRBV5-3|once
TGTGCCAGAAGAAGCCGACAGGGGGGAGGTTCACCCCTCCACTTT
CARRSRQGGGSPLHF
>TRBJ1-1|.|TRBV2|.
TGTGCCAGCAGTGCAACATTCTACACTGAAGCTTTCTTT
CASSATFYTEAFF